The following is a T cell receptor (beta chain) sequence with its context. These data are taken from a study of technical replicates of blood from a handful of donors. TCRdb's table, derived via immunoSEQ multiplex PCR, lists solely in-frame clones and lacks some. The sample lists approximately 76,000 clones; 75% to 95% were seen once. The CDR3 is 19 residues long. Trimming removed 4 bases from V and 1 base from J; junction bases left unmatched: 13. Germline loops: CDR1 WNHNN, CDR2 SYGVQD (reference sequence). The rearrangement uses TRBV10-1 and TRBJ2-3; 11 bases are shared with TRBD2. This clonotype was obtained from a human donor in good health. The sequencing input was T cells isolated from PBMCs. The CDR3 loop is CASSVSYRLAGGRTDTQYF. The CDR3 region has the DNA TGCGCCAGCAGTGTGTCCTATCGGCTAGCGGGGGGACGCACAGATACGCAGTATTTT.